The T cell receptor (beta chain) described here comes from a study of cytomegalovirus exposure and HLA in healthy donors. Primers included in the PCR were 60 Vbeta and 13 Jbeta primers. Here immunoSEQ multiplex PCR was the method, and the copy in TCRdb shows in-frame clones only, minus some. Of 200,000 to 250,000 clones in the sample, about 78% were seen once. V lost 0 bases, J lost 3 bases, and 9 bases lay in between. The CDR3 is 14 residues long. The germline CDR1 and CDR2 sequences are GTSNPN and SVGIG (reference sequence). Broader study findings: In presence/absence analyses, roughly uniform sequencing depth across donors was assumed.

With regard to this clone: What it binds is not known.

V usage is TRBV30 and J usage is TRBJ1-5, with D perhaps matching TRBD1 (5 bases). The material sequenced was PBMCs. The TCR comes from a male donor in good health and CMV-seronegative. CDR3 sequence (DNA): TGTGCCTGGAGTGTAAAGGGGAACAATCAGCCCCAGCATTTT. Translating it yields CAWSVKGNNQPQHF.